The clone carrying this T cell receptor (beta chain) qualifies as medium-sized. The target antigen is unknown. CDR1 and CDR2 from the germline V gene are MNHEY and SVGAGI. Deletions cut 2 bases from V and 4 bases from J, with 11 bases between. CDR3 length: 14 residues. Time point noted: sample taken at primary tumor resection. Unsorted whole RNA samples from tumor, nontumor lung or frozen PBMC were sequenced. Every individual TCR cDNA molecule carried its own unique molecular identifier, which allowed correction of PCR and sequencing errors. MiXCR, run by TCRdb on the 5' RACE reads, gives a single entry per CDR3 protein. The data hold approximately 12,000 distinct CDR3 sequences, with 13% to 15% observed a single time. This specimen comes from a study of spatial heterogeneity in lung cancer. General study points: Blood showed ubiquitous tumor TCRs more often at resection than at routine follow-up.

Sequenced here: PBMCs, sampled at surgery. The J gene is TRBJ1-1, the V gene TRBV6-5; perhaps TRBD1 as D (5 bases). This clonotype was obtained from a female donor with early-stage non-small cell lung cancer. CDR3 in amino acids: CASSYGGVVTEAFF. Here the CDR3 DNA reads TGTGCCAGCAGTTACGGGGGGGTAGTCACTGAAGCTTTCTTT.